One and the same sample provided the 5 T cell receptor beta chains below, sequenced in a study of shared clonotypes between healthy human individuals. Profiling relied on immunoSEQ multiplex PCR, and the TCRdb table lists in-frame clones only, not all of them. In the table there are 2 million to 2.5 million clones, 90% to 95% of which are singletons. The material sequenced was naive CD4+ T cells from PBMCs. Indicated subset: CD45RA+ positively selected. These receptors came from a man between 18 and 35 years old in good health. Some clones in this sample may be carry-over from other donors' samples.

The chain combines TRBV7-2 with TRBJ2-4, with TRBD1 identical over 7 bases. The CDR3 extends over 13 amino acids. The germline CDR1 and CDR2 sequences are SGHTA and FQGNSA. V trimming: 5 bases; J trimming: 7 bases; junction bases outside the gene matches: 5. CDR3 DNA sequence: TGTGCCAGCAGCCCAGGACAGGCTAACATTCAGTACTTC. Translation: CASSPGQANIQYF.

The rearrangement links TRBV9 to TRBJ2-1; D may correspond to TRBD1 or TRBD2 (6 bases each). The V and J ends lost 4 bases and 1 base respectively, with 15 bases between them. CDR1 and CDR2 (germline): SGDLS, YYNGEE. The CDR3 contains 16 residues. The CDR3 here is CASSLRGDGSYNEQFF. As DNA, the CDR3 is TGTGCCAGCAGCTTGAGGGGGGACGGATCCTACAATGAGCAGTTCTTC.

The chain carries TRBV11-3 and TRBJ2-2; 9 bases fit TRBD2. Per the germline V gene, CDR1 is SGHNT and CDR2 is YENEEA. Losses at the gene ends were 2 bases for V and 4 bases for J; bases not matched to a gene: 5. The CDR3 sequence is 16 residues long. CDR3: CASSLHSGSGTGELFF. The CDR3 DNA follows: TGTGCCAGCAGCTTACATAGCGGGAGTGGCACCGGGGAGCTGTTTTTT. The entire variable domain, with the rest obtained from reference TRBV11-3 and TRBJ2-2, is as follows: EAGVVQSPRYKIIEKKQPVAFWCNPISGHNTLYWYLQNLGQGPELLIRYENEEAVDDSQLPKDRFSAERLKGVDSTLKIQPAELGDSAVYLCASSLHSGSGTGELFFGEGSRLTVL.

This chain uses TRBV7-8 with TRBJ2-1; maybe TRBD1 (5 bases). The CDR3 spans 14 residues. CDR1 SGHVS and CDR2 FQNEAQ come from the germline V gene. V lost 8 bases and J 0 bases, leaving 11 bases between the germline ends. The CDR3 DNA reads TGTGCCAGCTGCTCCGACAGCTCCTACAATGAGCAGTTCTTC. Translated, it gives CASCSDSSYNEQFF.

The chain uses TRBV19 and TRBJ2-5; D is ambiguous. Germline assignment: CDR1 LNHDA and CDR2 SQIVND (reference sequence). Trimming removed 4 bases from V and 5 bases from J, with 17 bases in between. The CDR3 covers 15 residues. CDR3 region: CASSKFHDGWETQYF. CDR3 DNA: TGTGCCAGTAGTAAATTCCATGACGGGTGGGAGACCCAGTACTTC.